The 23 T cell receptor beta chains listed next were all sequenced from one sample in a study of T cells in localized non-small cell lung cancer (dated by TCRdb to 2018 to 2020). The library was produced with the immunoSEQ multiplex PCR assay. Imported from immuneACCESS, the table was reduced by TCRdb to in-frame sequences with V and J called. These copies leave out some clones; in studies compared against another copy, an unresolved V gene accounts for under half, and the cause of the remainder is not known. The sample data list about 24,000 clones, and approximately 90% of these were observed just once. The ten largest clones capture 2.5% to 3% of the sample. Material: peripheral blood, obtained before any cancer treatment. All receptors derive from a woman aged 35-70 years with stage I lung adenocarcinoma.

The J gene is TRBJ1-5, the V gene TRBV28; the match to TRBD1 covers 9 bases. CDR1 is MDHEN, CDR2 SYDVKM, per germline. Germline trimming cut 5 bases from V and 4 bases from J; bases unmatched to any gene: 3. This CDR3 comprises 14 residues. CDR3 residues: CASSAGTGNQPQHF. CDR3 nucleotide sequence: TGTGCCAGCAGTGCCGGGACAGGGAATCAGCCCCAGCATTTT. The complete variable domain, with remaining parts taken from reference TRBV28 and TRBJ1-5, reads DVKVTQSSRYLVKRTGEKVFLECVQDMDHENMFWYRQDPGLGLRLIYFSYDVKMKEKGDIPEGYSVSREKKERFSLILESASTNQTSMYLCASSAGTGNQPQHFGDGTRLSIL.

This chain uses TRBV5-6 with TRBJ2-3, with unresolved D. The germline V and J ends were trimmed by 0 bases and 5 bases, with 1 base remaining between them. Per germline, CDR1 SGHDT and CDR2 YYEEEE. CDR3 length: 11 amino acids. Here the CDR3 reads CASSLEDTQYF. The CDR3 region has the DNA TGTGCCAGCAGCTTGGAAGATACGCAGTATTTT.

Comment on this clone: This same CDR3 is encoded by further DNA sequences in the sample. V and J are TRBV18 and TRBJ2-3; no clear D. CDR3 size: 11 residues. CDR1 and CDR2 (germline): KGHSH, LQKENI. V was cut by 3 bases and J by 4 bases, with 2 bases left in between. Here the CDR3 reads CASSPADTQYF. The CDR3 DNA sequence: TGTGCCAGCTCACCGGCAGATACGCAGTATTTT. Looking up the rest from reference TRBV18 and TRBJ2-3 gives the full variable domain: NAGVMQNPRHLVRRRGQEARLRCSPMKGHSHVYWYRQLPEEGLKFMVYLQKENIIDESGMPKERFSAEFPKEGPSILRIQQVVRGDSAAYFCASSPADTQYFGPGTRLTVL.

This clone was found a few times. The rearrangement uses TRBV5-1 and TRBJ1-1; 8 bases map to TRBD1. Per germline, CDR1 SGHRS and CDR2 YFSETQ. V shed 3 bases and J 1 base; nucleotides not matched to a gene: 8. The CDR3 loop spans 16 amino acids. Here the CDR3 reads CASSSAQQGGNTEAFF. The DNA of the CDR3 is TGCGCCAGCAGCTCCGCACAACAGGGGGGGAACACTGAAGCTTTCTTT.

CDR3 in DNA: TGTGCCAGCATTGGCAGGGGGACCTACGAGCAGTACTTC. It encodes CASIGRGTYEQYF. This chain connects TRBV2 to TRBJ2-7; TRBD1 matches at 7 bases. V was pared by 7 bases and J by 2 bases, with 5 bases of the junction left unmatched. The germline CDR1 and CDR2 sequences are SNHLY and FYNNEI. The CDR3 extends over 13 amino acids.

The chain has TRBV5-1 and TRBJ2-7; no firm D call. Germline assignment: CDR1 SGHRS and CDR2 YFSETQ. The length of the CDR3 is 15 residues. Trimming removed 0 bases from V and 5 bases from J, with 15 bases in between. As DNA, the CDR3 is TGCGCCAGCAGCTTGGGGCCCAGGTTCAGCGACGAGCAGTACTTC. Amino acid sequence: CASSLGPRFSDEQYF.

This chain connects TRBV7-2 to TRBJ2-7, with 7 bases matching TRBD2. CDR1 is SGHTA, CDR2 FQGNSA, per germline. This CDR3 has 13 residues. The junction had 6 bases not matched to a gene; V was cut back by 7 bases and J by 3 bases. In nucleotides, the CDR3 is TGTGCCAGCACCGCAGGGAGGGTCTACGAGCAGTACTTC. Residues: CASTAGRVYEQYF.

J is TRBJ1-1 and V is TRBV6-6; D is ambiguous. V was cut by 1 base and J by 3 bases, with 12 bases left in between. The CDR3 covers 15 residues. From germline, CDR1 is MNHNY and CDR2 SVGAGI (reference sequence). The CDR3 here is CASSYYRGAHTEAFF. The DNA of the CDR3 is TGTGCCAGCAGTTACTATCGGGGAGCGCACACTGAAGCTTTCTTT.

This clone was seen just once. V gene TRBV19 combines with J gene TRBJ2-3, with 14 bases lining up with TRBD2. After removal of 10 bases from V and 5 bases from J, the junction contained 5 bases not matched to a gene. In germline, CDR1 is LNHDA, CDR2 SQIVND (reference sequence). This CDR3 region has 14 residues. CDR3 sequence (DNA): TGTGCCACGGGACTAGCGGGAGTAGAAGATACGCAGTATTTT. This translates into CATGLAGVEDTQYF.

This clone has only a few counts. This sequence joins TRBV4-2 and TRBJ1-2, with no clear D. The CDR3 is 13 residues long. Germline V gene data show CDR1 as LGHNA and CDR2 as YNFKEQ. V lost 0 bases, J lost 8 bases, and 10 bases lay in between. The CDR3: CASSQDTPKGYTF. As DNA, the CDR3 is TGTGCCAGCAGCCAAGATACCCCCAAGGGCTACACCTTC.

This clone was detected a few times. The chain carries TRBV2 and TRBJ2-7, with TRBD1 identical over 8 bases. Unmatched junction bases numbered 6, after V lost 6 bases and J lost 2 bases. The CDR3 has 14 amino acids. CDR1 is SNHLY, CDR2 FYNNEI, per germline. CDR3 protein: CASRVGQGTYEQYF. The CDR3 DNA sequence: TGTGCCAGCAGGGTTGGACAGGGAACCTACGAGCAGTACTTC.

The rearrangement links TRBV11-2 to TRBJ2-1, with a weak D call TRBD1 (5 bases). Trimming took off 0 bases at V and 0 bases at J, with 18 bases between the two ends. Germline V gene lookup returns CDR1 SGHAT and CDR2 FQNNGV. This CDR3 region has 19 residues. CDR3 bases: TGTGCCAGCAGCTTAGATGATCGGGCCAGGGTCAGCTCCTACAATGAGCAGTTCTTC. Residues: CASSLDDRARVSSYNEQFF.

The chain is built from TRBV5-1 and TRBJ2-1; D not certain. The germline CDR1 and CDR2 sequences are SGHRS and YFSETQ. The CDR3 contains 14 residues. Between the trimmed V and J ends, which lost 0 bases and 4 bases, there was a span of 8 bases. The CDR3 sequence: CASSLDGRYNEQFF. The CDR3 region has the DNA TGCGCCAGCAGCTTGGATGGACGTTACAATGAGCAGTTCTTC. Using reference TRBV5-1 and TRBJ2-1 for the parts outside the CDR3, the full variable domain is KAGVTQTPRYLIKTRGQQVTLSCSPISGHRSVSWYQQTPGQGLQFLFEYFSETQRNKGNFPGRFSGRQFSNSRSEMNVSTLELGDSALYLCASSLDGRYNEQFFGPGTRLTVL.

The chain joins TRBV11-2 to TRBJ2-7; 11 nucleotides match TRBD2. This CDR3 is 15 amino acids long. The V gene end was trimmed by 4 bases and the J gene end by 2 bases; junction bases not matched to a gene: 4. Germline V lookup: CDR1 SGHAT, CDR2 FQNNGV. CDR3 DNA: TGTGCCAGCAGCTCGGTAGCGGGAGGGCCCTACGAGCAGTACTTC. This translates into CASSSVAGGPYEQYF.

CDR3 nucleotide sequence: TGCGCCAGCAGCCAAGAAAGATACAACAATGAGCAGTTCTTC. It specifies CASSQERYNNEQFF. V gene TRBV4-1 combines with J gene TRBJ2-1; D uncertain. The CDR3 is 14 amino acids. The V and J ends lost 0 bases and 5 bases respectively, with 8 bases between them. Germline CDR1 MGHRA, CDR2 YSYEKL.

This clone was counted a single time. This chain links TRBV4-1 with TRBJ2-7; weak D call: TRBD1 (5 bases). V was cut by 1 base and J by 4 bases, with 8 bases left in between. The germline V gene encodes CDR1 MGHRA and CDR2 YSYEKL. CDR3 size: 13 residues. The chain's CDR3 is CASSQARGYEQYF. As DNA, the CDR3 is TGCGCCAGCAGCCAAGCAAGGGGTTACGAGCAGTACTTC.

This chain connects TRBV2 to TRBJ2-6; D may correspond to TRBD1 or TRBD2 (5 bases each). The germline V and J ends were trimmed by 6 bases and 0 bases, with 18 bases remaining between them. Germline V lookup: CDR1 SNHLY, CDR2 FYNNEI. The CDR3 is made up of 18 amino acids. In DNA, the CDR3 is TGTGCCAGCAGGTTGGGACCGAAAATCGGCTCTGGGGCCAACGTCCTGACTTTC. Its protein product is CASRLGPKIGSGANVLTF.

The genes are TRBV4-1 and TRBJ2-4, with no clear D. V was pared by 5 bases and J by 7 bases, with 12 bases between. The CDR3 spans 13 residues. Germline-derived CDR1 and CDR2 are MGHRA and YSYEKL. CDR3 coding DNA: TGCGCCAGCAGCGCCCTGACACCGAACATTCAGTACTTC. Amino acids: CASSALTPNIQYF.

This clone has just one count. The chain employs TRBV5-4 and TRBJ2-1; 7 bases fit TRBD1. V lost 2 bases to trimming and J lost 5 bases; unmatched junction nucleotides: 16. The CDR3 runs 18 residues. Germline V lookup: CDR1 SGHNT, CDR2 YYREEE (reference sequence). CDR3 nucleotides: TGTGCCAGCAGCTTCCCAACGACCTGGGACAGAAACGACAATGAGCAGTTCTTC. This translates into CASSFPTTWDRNDNEQFF.

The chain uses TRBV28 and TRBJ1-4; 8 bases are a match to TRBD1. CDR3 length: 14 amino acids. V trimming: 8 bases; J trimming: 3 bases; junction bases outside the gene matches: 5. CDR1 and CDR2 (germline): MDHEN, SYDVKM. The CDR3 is CASQGAGANEKLFF. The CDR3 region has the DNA TGTGCCAGCCAGGGGGCGGGGGCTAATGAAAAACTGTTTTTT.

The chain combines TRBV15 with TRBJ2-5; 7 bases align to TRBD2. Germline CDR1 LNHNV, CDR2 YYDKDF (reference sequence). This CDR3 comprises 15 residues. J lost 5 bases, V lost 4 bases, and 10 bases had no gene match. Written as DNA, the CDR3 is TGTGCCACCAGCAAGGGAGGGAGGCAGGATGAGACCCAGTACTTC. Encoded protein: CATSKGGRQDETQYF. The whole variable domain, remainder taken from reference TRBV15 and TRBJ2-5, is DAMVIQNPRYQVTQFGKPVTLSCSQTLNHNVMYWYQQKSSQAPKLLFHYYDKDFNNEADTPDNFQSRRPNTSFCFLDIRSPGLGDTAMYLCATSKGGRQDETQYFGPGTRLLVL.

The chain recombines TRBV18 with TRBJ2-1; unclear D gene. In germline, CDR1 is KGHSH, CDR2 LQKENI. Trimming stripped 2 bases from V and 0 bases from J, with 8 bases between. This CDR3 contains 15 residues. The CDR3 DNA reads TGTGCCAGCTCACCAGCGATCGCCTCCTACAATGAGCAGTTCTTC. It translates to CASSPAIASYNEQFF.

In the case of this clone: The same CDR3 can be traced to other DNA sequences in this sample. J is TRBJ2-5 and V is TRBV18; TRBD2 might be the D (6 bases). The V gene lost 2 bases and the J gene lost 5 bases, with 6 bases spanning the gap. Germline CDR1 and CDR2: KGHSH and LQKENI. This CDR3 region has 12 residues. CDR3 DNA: TGTGCCAGCTCACCAGGGGGGGAGACCCAGTACTTC. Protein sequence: CASSPGGETQYF.